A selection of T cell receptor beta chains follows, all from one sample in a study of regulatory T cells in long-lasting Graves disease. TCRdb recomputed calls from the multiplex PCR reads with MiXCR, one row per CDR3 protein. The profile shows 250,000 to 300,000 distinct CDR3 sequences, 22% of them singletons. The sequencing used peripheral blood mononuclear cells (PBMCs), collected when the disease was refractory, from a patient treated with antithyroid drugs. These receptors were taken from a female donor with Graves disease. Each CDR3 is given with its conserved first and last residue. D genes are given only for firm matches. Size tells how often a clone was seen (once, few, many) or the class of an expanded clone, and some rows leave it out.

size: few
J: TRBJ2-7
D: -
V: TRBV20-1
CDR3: CSALPQPLREQYF
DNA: TGCAGTGCCCTACCGCAGCCGTTGCGCGAGCAGTACTTC

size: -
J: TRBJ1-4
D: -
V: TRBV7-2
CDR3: CASSRLASTNEKLFF
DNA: TGTGCCAGCAGCCGCCTGGCATCAACTAATGAAAAACTGTTTTTT

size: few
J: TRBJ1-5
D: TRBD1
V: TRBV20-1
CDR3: CSAGGQGKGSNQPQHF
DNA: TGCAGTGCTGGGGGACAGGGGAAAGGGAGCAATCAGCCCCAGCATTTT

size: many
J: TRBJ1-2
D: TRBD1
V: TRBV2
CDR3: CASITGQGGYGYTF
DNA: TGTGCCAGCATAACGGGACAGGGAGGATATGGCTACACCTTC

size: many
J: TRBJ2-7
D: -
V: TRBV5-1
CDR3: CASSSGGTGSYEQYF
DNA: TGCGCCAGCAGCTCGGGAGGGACAGGCTCCTACGAGCAGTACTTC

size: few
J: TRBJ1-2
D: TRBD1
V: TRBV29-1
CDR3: CSVGRGGAGGYTF
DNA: TGCAGCGTTGGGAGAGGGGGCGCGGGTGGCTACACCTTC

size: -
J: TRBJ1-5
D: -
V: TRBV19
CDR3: CASSSFTGRDNQPQHF
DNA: TGTGCCAGTAGTAGCTTTACGGGTCGGGACAATCAGCCCCAGCATTTT

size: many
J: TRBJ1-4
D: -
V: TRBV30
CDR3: CAWSGGRGNEKLFF
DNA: TGTGCCTGGAGCGGAGGACGGGGTAATGAAAAACTGTTTTTT

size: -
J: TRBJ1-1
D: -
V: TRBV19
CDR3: CASSRSDPASEAFF
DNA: TGTGCCAGTAGTAGAAGCGACCCGGCGAGTGAAGCTTTCTTT

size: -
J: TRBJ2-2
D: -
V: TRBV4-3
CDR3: CASSTLLAANTGELFF
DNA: TGCGCCAGCAGCACACTTCTGGCGGCGAACACCGGGGAGCTGTTTTTT

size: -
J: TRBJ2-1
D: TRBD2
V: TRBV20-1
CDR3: CSALAGGFPYNEQFF
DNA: TGCAGTGCTTTGGCGGGAGGGTTCCCCTACAATGAGCAGTTCTTC

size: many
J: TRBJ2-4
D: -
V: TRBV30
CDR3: CAWSVQGNDIQYF
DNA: TGTGCCTGGAGTGTACAGGGCAATGACATTCAGTACTTC

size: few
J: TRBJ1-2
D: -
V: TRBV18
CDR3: CASSRWLDYGYTF
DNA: TGTGCCAGCTCTCGGTGGTTAGACTATGGCTACACCTTC

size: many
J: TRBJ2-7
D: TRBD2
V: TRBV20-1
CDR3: CSGLAGGRSYEQYF
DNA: TGCAGTGGACTAGCGGGAGGCCGCAGCTACGAGCAGTACTTC

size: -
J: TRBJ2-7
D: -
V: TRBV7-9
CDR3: CASSSPVDPSPDF
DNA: TGTGCCAGCAGCTCCCCAGTCGATCCCTCCCCGGACTTC

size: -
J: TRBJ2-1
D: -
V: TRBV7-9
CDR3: CASSPTAGRYNEQFF
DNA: TGTGCCAGCAGCCCGACAGCGGGCCGCTACAATGAGCAGTTCTTC

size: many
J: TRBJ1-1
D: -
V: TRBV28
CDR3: CASSSLKGIGTEAFF
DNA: TGTGCCAGCAGTTCACTAAAGGGGATAGGGACTGAAGCTTTCTTT

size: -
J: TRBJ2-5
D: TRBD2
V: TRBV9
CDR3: CASSLGPGLAGARGETQYF
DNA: TGTGCCAGCAGCTTAGGCCCCGGACTAGCGGGAGCAAGGGGAGAGACCCAGTACTTC

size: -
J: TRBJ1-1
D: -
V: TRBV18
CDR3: CASSALGDTEAFF
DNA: TGTGCCAGCTCAGCCCTAGGGGACACTGAAGCTTTCTTT

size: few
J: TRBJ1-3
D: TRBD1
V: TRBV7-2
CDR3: CASSSRQGAGNTIYF
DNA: TGTGCCAGCAGCTCGCGACAGGGGGCTGGAAACACCATATATTTT

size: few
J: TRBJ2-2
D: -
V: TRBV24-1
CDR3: CATSDRSDRELFF
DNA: TGTGCCACCAGTGACCGAAGCGACCGGGAGCTGTTTTTT

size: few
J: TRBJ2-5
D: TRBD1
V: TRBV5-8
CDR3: CASSWGQGQGETQYF
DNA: TGTGCCAGCAGCTGGGGACAGGGGCAGGGAGAGACCCAGTACTTC

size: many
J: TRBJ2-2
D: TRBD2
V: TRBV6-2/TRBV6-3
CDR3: CASSYSSGSPTGELFF
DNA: TGTGCCAGCAGTTACTCGAGCGGGAGTCCCACCGGGGAGCTGTTTTTT

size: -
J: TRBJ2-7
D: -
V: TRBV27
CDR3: CASSSGGTGFHEQYF
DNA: TGTGCCAGCAGTAGCGGGGGGACAGGGTTTCACGAGCAGTACTTC

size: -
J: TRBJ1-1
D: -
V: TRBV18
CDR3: CASSKSLSEGNTEAFF
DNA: TGTGCCAGCTCAAAGTCGCTCTCAGAGGGGAACACTGAAGCTTTCTTT

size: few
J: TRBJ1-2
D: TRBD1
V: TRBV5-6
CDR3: CASKYGTGNYGYTF
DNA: TGTGCCAGCAAGTACGGGACAGGAAACTATGGCTACACCTTC

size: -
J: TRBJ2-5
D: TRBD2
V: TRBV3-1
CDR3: CASSQPGLEETQYF
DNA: TGTGCCAGCAGCCAGCCGGGACTAGAAGAGACCCAGTACTTC

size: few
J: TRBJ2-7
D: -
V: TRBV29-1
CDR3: CSVAPRGDLSYEQYF
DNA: TGCAGCGTTGCCCCCCGGGGAGACCTTTCCTACGAGCAGTACTTC

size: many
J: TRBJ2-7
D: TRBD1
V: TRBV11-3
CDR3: CASSCNGTGGCAPGEYF
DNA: TGTGCCAGCAGCTGTAATGGGACAGGAGGTTGTGCCCCGGGGGAGTACTTC

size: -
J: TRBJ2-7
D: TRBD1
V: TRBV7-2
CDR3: CASSLAMSGQGFQQYF
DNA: TGTGCCAGCAGCTTAGCGATGTCGGGACAGGGGTTCCAGCAGTACTTC

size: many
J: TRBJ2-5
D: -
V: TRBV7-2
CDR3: CASSLAKMAGRETQYF
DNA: TGTGCCAGCAGCTTAGCGAAGATGGCGGGACGAGAGACCCAGTACTTC

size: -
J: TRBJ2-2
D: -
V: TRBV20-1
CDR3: CSAREGPNTGELFF
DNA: TGCAGTGCTAGGGAGGGGCCGAACACCGGGGAGCTGTTTTTT

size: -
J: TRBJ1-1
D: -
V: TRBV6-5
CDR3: CASSYSGGPTEAFF
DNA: TGTGCCAGCAGTTACTCGGGGGGTCCAACTGAAGCTTTCTTT

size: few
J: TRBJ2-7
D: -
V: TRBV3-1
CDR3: CASSPQGNEQYF
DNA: TGTGCCAGCAGCCCGCAGGGAAACGAGCAGTACTTC

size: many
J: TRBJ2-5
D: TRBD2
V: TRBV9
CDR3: CASSAELAGGGETQYF
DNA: TGTGCCAGCAGCGCCGAACTAGCGGGAGGAGGTGAGACCCAGTACTTC

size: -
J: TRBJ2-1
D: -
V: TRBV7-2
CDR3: CASSIERGEQFF
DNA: TGTGCCAGCAGCATAGAACGGGGGGAGCAGTTCTTC

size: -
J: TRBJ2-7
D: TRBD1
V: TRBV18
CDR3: CASSRRDRDEQYF
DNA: TGTGCCAGCTCACGCAGGGACAGGGATGAGCAGTACTTC

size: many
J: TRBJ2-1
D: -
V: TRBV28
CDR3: CASRKYNEQFF
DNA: TGTGCCAGCAGAAAATACAATGAGCAGTTCTTC

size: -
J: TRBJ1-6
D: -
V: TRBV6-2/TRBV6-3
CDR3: CAGQRAPYNSPLHF
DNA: TGTGCCGGCCAGCGCGCTCCTTATAATTCACCCCTCCACTTT

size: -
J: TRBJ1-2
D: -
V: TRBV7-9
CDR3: CASSRLAGDGYTF
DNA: TGTGCCAGCAGCCGTCTGGCGGGGGATGGCTACACCTTC

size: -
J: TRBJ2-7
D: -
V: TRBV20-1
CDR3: CSARGWRVLSYEQYF
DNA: TGCAGTGCTAGAGGGTGGCGCGTACTCTCCTACGAGCAGTACTTC

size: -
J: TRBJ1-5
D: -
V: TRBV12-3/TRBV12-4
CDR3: CASSLKGRHQPQHF
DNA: TGTGCCAGCAGTTTAAAGGGGAGGCATCAGCCCCAGCATTTT

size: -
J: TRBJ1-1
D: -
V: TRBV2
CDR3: CASSLKRLNTEAFF
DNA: TGTGCCAGCAGCTTAAAGCGTCTAAACACTGAAGCTTTCTTT

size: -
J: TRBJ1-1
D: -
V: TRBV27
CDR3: CASSSHDTEAFF
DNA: TGTGCCAGCAGTTCGCACGACACTGAAGCTTTCTTT

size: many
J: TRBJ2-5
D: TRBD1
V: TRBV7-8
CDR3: CASSPPKTGEETQYF
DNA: TGTGCCAGCAGCCCTCCCAAGACAGGGGAGGAGACCCAGTACTTC

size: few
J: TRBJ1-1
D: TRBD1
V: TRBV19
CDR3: CASADRGNTEAFF
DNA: TGTGCCAGTGCGGACAGGGGGAACACTGAAGCTTTCTTT

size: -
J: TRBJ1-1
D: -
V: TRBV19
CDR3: CASLGPNRGEAFF
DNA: TGTGCCAGCCTGGGGCCCAACAGAGGTGAAGCTTTCTTT

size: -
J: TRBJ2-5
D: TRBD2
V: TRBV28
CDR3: CASSGLAGVETQYF
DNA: TGTGCCAGCAGCGGACTAGCGGGAGTAGAGACCCAGTACTTC

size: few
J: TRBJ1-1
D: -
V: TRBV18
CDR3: CASSPLGTGPNTEAFF
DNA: TGTGCCAGCTCACCACTCGGTACGGGCCCGAACACTGAAGCTTTCTTT

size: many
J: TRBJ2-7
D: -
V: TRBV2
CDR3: CASTGTPYEQYF
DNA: TGTGCCAGCACAGGGACCCCCTACGAGCAGTACTTC